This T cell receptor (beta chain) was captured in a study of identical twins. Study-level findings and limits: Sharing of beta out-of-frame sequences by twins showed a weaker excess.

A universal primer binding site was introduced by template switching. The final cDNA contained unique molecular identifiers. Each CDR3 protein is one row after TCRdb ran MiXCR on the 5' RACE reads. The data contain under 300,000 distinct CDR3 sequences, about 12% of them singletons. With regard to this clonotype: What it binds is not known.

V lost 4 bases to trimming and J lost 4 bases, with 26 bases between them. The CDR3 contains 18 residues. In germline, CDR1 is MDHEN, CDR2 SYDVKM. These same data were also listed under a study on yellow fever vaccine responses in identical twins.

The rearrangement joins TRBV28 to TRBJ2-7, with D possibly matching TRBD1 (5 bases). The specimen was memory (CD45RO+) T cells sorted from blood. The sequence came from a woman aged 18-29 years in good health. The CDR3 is CASSSLRQGGSRSYEQYF. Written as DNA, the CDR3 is TGTGCCAGCAGTTCACTGAGGCAGGGTGGTTCAAGGAGTTACGAGCAGTACTTC.